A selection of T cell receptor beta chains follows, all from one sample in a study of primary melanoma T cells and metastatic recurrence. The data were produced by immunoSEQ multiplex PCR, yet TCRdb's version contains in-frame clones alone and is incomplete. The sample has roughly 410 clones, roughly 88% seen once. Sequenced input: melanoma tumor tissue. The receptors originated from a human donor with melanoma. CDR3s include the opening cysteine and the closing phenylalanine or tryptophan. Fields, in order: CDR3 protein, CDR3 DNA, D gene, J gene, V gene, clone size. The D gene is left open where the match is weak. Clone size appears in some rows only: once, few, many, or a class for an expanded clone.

CDR3: CASSYRGIHTQYF
DNA: TGTGCCAGCAGTTACAGGGGTATTCATACGCAGTATTTT
D: -
J: TRBJ2-3
V: TRBV6-8
size: -

CDR3: CASLRGGETQYF
DNA: TGTGCCAGCCTCAGAGGGGGGGAGACCCAGTACTTC
D: -
J: TRBJ2-5
V: TRBV6-8
size: -

CDR3: CAISEFSGRSSYNEQFF
DNA: TGTGCCATCAGTGAGTTCAGCGGGAGGTCCTCCTACAATGAGCAGTTCTTC
D: TRBD2
J: TRBJ2-1
V: TRBV10-3
size: -

CDR3: CASSTWDRGTDTQYF
DNA: TGTGCCAGCAGCACTTGGGACAGGGGAACAGATACGCAGTATTTT
D: TRBD1
J: TRBJ2-3
V: TRBV6-8
size: once

CDR3: CASSLRSSGRLVTGELFF
DNA: TGTGCCAGCAGCTTACGTTCTAGCGGGAGATTAGTGACCGGGGAGCTGTTTTTT
D: TRBD2
J: TRBJ2-2
V: TRBV11-3
size: -

CDR3: CASSLGGGGRQGYEQYF
DNA: TGTGCCAGCAGCTTAGGTGGCGGGGGGCGCCAAGGTTACGAGCAGTACTTC
D: TRBD2
J: TRBJ2-7
V: TRBV11-3
size: -

CDR3: CASSSQLNTGELFF
DNA: TGTGCCAGCAGCTCGCAGCTGAACACCGGGGAGCTGTTTTTT
D: -
J: TRBJ2-2
V: TRBV7-4
size: -

CDR3: CASSLQGQRNTEAFF
DNA: TGTGCCAGCTCACTTCAGGGACAGAGAAACACTGAAGCTTTCTTT
D: TRBD1
J: TRBJ1-1
V: TRBV18
size: few

CDR3: CASSLPGTGSNQPQHF
DNA: TGTGCCAGTAGTCTCCCTGGGACAGGGAGCAATCAGCCCCAGCATTTT
D: TRBD1
J: TRBJ1-5
V: TRBV19
size: -

CDR3: CARKVIAGAGEQFF
DNA: TGTGCCAGGAAAGTAATAGCGGGAGCGGGTGAGCAGTTCTTC
D: TRBD2
J: TRBJ2-1
V: TRBV9
size: -

CDR3: CASTPTGLQGQPQHF
DNA: TGTGCCAGCACCCCCACGGGACTCCAAGGGCAGCCCCAGCATTTT
D: -
J: TRBJ1-5
V: TRBV28
size: -

CDR3: CASSLEGQGADTQYF
DNA: TGTGCCAGCAGCTTAGAGGGACAGGGAGCCGATACGCAGTATTTT
D: TRBD1
J: TRBJ2-3
V: TRBV11-3
size: -

CDR3: CAWSAGTGMLYEQYF
DNA: TGTGCCTGGAGTGCCGGGACAGGGATGCTATACGAGCAGTACTTC
D: TRBD1
J: TRBJ2-7
V: TRBV30
size: once

CDR3: CASSISGASTDTQYF
DNA: TGTGCCAGTAGTATTTCGGGGGCGAGCACAGATACGCAGTATTTT
D: -
J: TRBJ2-3
V: TRBV19
size: -

CDR3: CASSPNGLHEQYF
DNA: TGTGCCAGCAGCCCTAACGGACTACACGAGCAGTACTTC
D: -
J: TRBJ2-7
V: TRBV6-8
size: -

CDR3: CASSQGERVENTEAFF
DNA: TGCGCCAGCAGCCAAGGGGAGAGGGTGGAGAACACTGAAGCTTTCTTT
D: -
J: TRBJ1-1
V: TRBV4-1
size: -

CDR3: CASSLPGTSYEQYF
DNA: TGTGCCAGCAGCCTTCCGGGAACCTCCTACGAGCAGTACTTC
D: -
J: TRBJ2-7
V: TRBV28
size: -

CDR3: CASSSDRAWAEAFF
DNA: TGTGCCAGCAGCTCGGACAGGGCTTGGGCTGAAGCTTTCTTT
D: TRBD1
J: TRBJ1-1
V: TRBV11-3
size: few

CDR3: CASSQTGRNTEAFF
DNA: TGTGCCAGCAGCCAGACAGGGAGGAACACTGAAGCTTTCTTT
D: TRBD1
J: TRBJ1-1
V: TRBV11-3
size: -

CDR3: CASSLGDNYNEQFF
DNA: TGCGCCAGCAGCTTGGGGGACAATTACAATGAGCAGTTCTTC
D: -
J: TRBJ2-1
V: TRBV5-1
size: -

CDR3: CASSPLGGMGREQYF
DNA: TGTGCCAGCAGTCCCCTCGGGGGTATGGGGAGAGAGCAGTACTTC
D: -
J: TRBJ2-7
V: TRBV28
size: hyperexpanded

CDR3: CASSPPGGRGNTEAFF
DNA: TGTGCTAGCAGCCCCCCGGGGGGTAGGGGGAACACTGAAGCTTTCTTT
D: -
J: TRBJ1-1
V: TRBV11-3
size: -

CDR3: CASSQEIVGWEEYHF
DNA: TGCGCCAGCAGCCAAGAAATTGTGGGCTGGGAGGAGTACCATTTT
D: -
J: TRBJ2-3
V: TRBV1
size: -

CDR3: CASTSETGWETQYF
DNA: TGCGCCAGCACCTCCGAGACAGGGTGGGAGACCCAGTACTTC
D: TRBD1
J: TRBJ2-5
V: TRBV10-1
size: -

CDR3: CASARPQNTEAFF
DNA: TGTGCCAGTGCTAGGCCACAGAACACTGAAGCTTTCTTT
D: -
J: TRBJ1-1
V: TRBV19
size: -

CDR3: CASNESYAPRGEAFF
DNA: TGTGCCAGCAATGAAAGTTACGCCCCGAGGGGTGAAGCTTTCTTT
D: -
J: TRBJ1-1
V: TRBV6-8
size: -

CDR3: CASSLGQGASLGANVLTF
DNA: TGTGCCAGCAGTTTGGGACAGGGTGCGTCTCTTGGGGCCAACGTCCTGACTTTC
D: TRBD1
J: TRBJ2-6
V: TRBV28
size: -

CDR3: CASSSGGPKETQYF
DNA: TGTGCCAGCAGTTCAGGGGGTCCCAAAGAGACCCAGTACTTC
D: TRBD1
J: TRBJ2-5
V: TRBV28
size: -

CDR3: CASSYSERNTIYF
DNA: TGTGCCAGCAGTTACTCGGAAAGAAACACCATATATTTT
D: -
J: TRBJ1-3
V: TRBV6-8
size: -

CDR3: CASSSLPLRQPQHF
DNA: TGTGCCAGCAGTTCACTCCCCCTTAGACAGCCCCAGCATTTT
D: -
J: TRBJ1-5
V: TRBV6-8
size: -

CDR3: CASSGTPGVDTQYF
DNA: TGTGCCAGCTCCGGGACGCCGGGGGTCGATACGCAGTATTTT
D: -
J: TRBJ2-3
V: TRBV6-8
size: -

CDR3: CASSFEGEDTQYF
DNA: TGTGCCAGCAGCTTTGAGGGTGAAGATACGCAGTATTTT
D: -
J: TRBJ2-3
V: TRBV7-2
size: -

CDR3: CASASASSSGELFF
DNA: TGTGCCAGCGCTTCCGCGTCGTCCTCCGGGGAGCTGTTTTTT
D: -
J: TRBJ2-2
V: TRBV11-3
size: -

CDR3: CASSFGGNTEAFF
DNA: TGTGCCAGCAGCTTTGGGGGAAACACTGAAGCTTTCTTT
D: -
J: TRBJ1-1
V: TRBV7-2
size: -

CDR3: CASSRGGAEEKLFF
DNA: TGTGCCAGCTCACGAGGGGGCGCGGAAGAAAAACTGTTTTTT
D: TRBD1
J: TRBJ1-4
V: TRBV18
size: once

CDR3: CASSPPGTATNEKLFF
DNA: TGTGCCAGCTCACCCCCTGGGACAGCAACTAATGAAAAACTGTTTTTT
D: TRBD1
J: TRBJ1-4
V: TRBV18
size: -